This entry concerns a single T cell receptor (beta chain). Its antigen is undetermined. This sample was taken from a study of cytomegalovirus exposure and HLA in healthy donors. The study's findings and limits: For most subjects, TCR beta sequences were reported to predict HLA-A and HLA-B alleles with accuracy. TCR beta V- and J-gene trimming was later associated with a missense DCLRE1C variant.

The study ran its PCR with 60 Vbeta and 13 Jbeta primers. Some clones are missing from TCRdb's copy, which holds only in-frame ones; the method was immunoSEQ multiplex PCR. The profile shows about 160,000 clones, roughly 84% of them singletons. The V end was cut by 3 bases, the J end by 2 bases, with 8 bases between. This CDR3 has 14 amino acids. In germline, CDR1 is KGHSH, CDR2 LQKENI. Material for sequencing was PBMCs. The clonotype originates from a man aged 25-40 years in good health and CMV-seronegative. The gene calls are TRBV18 and TRBJ1-5; D is possibly TRBD1 (5 bases). The CDR3 sequence is CASSPDNGNQPQHF. CDR3 nucleotides: TGTGCCAGCTCACCGGACAATGGCAATCAGCCCCAGCATTTT.